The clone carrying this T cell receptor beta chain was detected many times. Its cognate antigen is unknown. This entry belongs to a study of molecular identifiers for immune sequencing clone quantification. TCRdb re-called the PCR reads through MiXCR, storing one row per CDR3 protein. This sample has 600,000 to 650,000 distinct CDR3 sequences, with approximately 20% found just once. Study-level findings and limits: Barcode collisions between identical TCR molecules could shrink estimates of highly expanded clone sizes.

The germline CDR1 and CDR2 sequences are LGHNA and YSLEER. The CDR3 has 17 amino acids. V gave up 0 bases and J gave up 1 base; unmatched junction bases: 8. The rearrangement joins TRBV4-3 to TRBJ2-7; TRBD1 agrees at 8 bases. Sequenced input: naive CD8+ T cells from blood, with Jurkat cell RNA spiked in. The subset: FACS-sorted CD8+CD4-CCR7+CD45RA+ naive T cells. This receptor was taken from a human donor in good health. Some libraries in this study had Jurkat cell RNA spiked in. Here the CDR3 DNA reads TGCGCCAGCAGCCAAGAATTGTTTGGGACAGGTTCCTACGAGCAGTACTTC. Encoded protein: CASSQELFGTGSYEQYF.